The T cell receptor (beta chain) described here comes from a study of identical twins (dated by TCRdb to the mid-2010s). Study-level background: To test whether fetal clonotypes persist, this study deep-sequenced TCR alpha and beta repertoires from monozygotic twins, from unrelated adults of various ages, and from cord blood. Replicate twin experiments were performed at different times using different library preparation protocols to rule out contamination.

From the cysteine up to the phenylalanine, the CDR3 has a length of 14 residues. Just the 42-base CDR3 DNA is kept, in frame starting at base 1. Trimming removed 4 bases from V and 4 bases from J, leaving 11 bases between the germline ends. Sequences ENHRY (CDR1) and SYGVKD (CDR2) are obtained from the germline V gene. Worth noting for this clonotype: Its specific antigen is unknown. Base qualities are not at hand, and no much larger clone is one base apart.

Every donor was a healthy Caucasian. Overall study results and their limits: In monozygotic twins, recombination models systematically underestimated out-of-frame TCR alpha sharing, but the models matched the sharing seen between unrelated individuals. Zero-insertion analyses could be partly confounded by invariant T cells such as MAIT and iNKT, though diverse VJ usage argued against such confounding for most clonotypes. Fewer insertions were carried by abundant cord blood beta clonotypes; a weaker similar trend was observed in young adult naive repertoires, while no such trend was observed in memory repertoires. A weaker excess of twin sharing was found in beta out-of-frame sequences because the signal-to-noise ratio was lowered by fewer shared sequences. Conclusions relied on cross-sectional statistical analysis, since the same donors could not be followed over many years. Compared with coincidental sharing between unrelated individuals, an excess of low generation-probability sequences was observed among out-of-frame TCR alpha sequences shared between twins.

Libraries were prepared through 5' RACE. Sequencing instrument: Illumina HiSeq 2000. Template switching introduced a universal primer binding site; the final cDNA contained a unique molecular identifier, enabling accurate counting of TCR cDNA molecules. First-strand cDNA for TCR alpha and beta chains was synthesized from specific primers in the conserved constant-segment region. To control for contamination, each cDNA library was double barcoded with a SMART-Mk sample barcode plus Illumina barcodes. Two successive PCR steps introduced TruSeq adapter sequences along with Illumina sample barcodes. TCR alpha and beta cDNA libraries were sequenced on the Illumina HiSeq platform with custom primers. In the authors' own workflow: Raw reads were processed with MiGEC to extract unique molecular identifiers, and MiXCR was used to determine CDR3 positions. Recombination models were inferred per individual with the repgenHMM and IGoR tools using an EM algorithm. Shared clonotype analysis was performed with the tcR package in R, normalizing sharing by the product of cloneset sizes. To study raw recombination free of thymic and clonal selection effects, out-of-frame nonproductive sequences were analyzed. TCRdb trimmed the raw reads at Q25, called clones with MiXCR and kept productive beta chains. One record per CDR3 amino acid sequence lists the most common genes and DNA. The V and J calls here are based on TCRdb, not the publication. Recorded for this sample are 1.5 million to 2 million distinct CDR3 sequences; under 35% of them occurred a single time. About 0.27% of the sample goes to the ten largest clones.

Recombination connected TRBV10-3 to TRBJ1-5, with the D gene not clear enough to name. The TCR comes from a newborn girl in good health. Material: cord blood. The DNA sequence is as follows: TGTGCCATCAGTGGCAAGGGAACGAATCAGCCCCAGCATTTT. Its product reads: CAISGKGTNQPQHF.